This T cell receptor (beta chain) stems from a study of blood T cell repertoires in COVID-19. Sequencing was performed with immunoSEQ multiplex PCR; in TCRdb, only in-frame clones are kept and a portion is missing. Seen here are about 240,000 clones, roughly 86% observed once, and the top ten hold 3.3%. Participant-given clinical history determined each cohort assignment. The germline V and J ends were trimmed by 3 bases and 8 bases, with 8 bases remaining between them. Germline CDR1 and CDR2: MNHNS and SASEGT. The length of the CDR3 is 13 residues. The sample was PBMCs or T cells enriched from blood (not recorded which). The chain carries TRBV6-1 and TRBJ1-6, with D unclear. This TCR came from a woman in her 40s with acute COVID-19. CDR3 region: CASSDRQDSPLHF. CDR3 nucleotide sequence: TGTGCCAGCAGTGACAGGCAGGATTCACCCCTCCACTTT.